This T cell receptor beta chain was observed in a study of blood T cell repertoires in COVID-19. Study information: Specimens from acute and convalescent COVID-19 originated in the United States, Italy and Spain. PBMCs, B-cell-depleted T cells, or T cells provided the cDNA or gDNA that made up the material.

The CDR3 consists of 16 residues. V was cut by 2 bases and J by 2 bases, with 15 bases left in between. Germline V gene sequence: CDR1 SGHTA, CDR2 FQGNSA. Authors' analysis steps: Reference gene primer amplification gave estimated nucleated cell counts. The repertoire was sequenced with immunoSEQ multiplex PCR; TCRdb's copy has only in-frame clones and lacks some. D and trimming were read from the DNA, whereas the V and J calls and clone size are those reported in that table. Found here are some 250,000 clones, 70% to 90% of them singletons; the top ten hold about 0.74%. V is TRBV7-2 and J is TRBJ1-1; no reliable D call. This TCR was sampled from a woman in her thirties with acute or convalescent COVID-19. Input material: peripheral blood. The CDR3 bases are TGTGCCAGCAGCTTAATTGGCGGGCCGGCCAACACTGAAGCTTTCTTT. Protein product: CASSLIGGPANTEAFF.